This T cell receptor beta chain is from a study of cytomegalovirus exposure and HLA in healthy donors. Findings and caveats of the study: Confirmation was obtained in vitro that a few CMV-associated chains are specific for CMV antigens. As was reported, the classifier diagnosed cytomegalovirus status with high specificity and sensitivity. The majority of CMV-associated TCR beta chains were reported as apparently HLA-restricted in a later analysis.

The CDR3 is 16 amino acids. Of note for this clone: Its specificity is unknown.

A multiplex PCR was run with 60 Vbeta primers and 13 Jbeta primers. Profiling relied on immunoSEQ multiplex PCR, and the TCRdb table lists in-frame clones only, not all of them. The listing records around 80,000 clones. The chain uses TRBV21-1 and TRBJ2-4; the D call TRBD1 from the table was never checked on the DNA. TRBV21-1 is reported as a pseudogene. The sequencing input was PBMCs. This TCR came from a man aged 35 to 55 in good health and CMV-seronegative. The CDR3: CASSKAVDAGKNIQYF. CDR3 DNA sequence: TGTGCCAGCAGCAAAGCGGTCGATGCAGGGAAAAACATTCAGTACTTC.